This TCR beta chain originates from a study of shared clonotypes between healthy human individuals. V dropped 1 base and J dropped 4 bases, with 14 bases sitting between them. This CDR3 spans 15 amino acids. CDR1 and CDR2 from the germline V gene are MGHRA and YSYEKL. Sorted subsets were amplified in replicate PCRs using approximately 200 ng DNA, 32,000 or so T cell genomes. Profiled with immunoSEQ multiplex PCR; TCRdb holds only in-frame clones, not every one. The table shows more than 2 million clones, with roughly 94% occurring only once. Only CD45RO-negative cells positively selected for CCR7 counted as naive CD8 cells, so terminally differentiated effector memory CD45RA+ cells were excluded.

What was sequenced was naive CD8+ T cells sorted from blood. The clonotype originates from a man younger than 35 in good health. The chain carries TRBV4-1 and TRBJ2-7; D might be TRBD2 (5 bases). CDR3 sequence (DNA): TGCGCCAGCAGCCAAGTCAGCACTAGTCCTTACGAGCAGTACTTC. This codes for CASSQVSTSPYEQYF.